These 32 T cell receptor beta chains were all obtained from the same sample, sequenced in a study of shared T cell receptors in the human thymus. The protocol was immunoSEQ multiplex PCR, while the TCRdb copy is restricted to in-frame clones and leaves out a portion. The sample shows 640,000 or so clones, about 89% of them seen only once. The same sample was also studied in work on human thymus T cells.

The source material was thymocytes. Receptors were obtained from a boy in the first two years of life with a congenital heart defect.

The J gene is TRBJ2-6, the V gene TRBV27; 10 positions agree with TRBD1. The J segment lost 0 bases and the V segment lost 7 bases, leaving 9 bases of the junction unmatched. Germline lookup yields CDR1 MNHEY and CDR2 SMNVEV (reference sequence). There are 18 residues in the CDR3. The CDR3 is CASKDRDRGISGANVLTF. In DNA, the CDR3 is TGTGCCAGCAAAGACCGGGACAGGGGAATCTCTGGGGCCAACGTCCTGACTTTC. The whole variable domain, remainder taken from reference TRBV27 and TRBJ2-6, is EAQVTQNPRYLITVTGKKLTVTCSQNMNHEYMSWYRQDPGLGLRQIYYSMNVEVTDKGDVPEGYKVSRKEKRNFPLILESPSPNQTSLYFCASKDRDRGISGANVLTFGAGSRLTVL.

This clone was observed once. The chain recombines TRBV4-3 with TRBJ2-1; D possibly corresponds to TRBD2 (7 bases). V lost 3 bases to trimming and J lost 7 bases, with 16 bases between them. From germline, CDR1 is LGHNA and CDR2 YSLEER. CDR3 length: 15 residues. The CDR3 region is CASSHWGGAGNEQFF. CDR3 nucleotides: TGCGCCAGCAGCCATTGGGGGGGCGCGGGGAATGAGCAGTTCTTC.

The V gene is TRBV4-3, the J gene TRBJ1-1, with D tentatively TRBD1 (5 bases). The CDR3 covers 15 residues. Trimming left V 4 bases short and J 4 bases short, with 16 bases between. Germline V gene data show CDR1 as LGHNA and CDR2 as YSLEER. The CDR3, as DNA: TGCGCCAGCAGCCTGCAAACAGGCGGCGTCACTGAAGCTTTCTTT. It is translated as CASSLQTGGVTEAFF.

The CDR3 nucleotides read TGTGCCAGCAGTTACAGGGGAGAGACCCAGTACTTC. Protein: CASSYRGETQYF. The rearrangement uses TRBV28 and TRBJ2-5; 7 nucleotides align to TRBD1. The trim removed 4 bases at V and 4 bases at J, leaving 0 bases unmatched. The CDR3 is 12 residues long. Germline CDR1 reads MDHEN; CDR2 reads SYDVKM.

The V call is TRBV4-3, the J call TRBJ2-7; TRBD1 aligns across 10 bases. CDR1 and CDR2 (germline): LGHNA, YSLEER. The CDR3 covers 15 residues. V lost 4 bases and J lost 7; bases outside the gene matches: 10. The CDR3 region has the DNA TGCGCCAGCAGCCCGACAGGGGGCCCCCAGTTGGAGCAGTACTTC. This translates into CASSPTGGPQLEQYF.

The gene calls are TRBV9 and TRBJ1-4, with a weak D call TRBD1 (5 bases). V was pared by 0 bases and J by 0 bases, with 18 bases between. Germline V CDR1 and CDR2: SGDLS, YYNGEE. CDR3 length: 19 residues. CDR3 residues: CASSVGNGGTETTNEKLFF. CDR3 coding DNA: TGTGCCAGCAGCGTAGGCAATGGGGGGACGGAGACAACTAATGAAAAACTGTTTTTT. Filled out from reference TRBV9 and TRBJ1-4, the complete variable domain reads DSGVTQTPKHLITATGQRVTLRCSPRSGDLSVYWYQQSLDQGLQFLIQYYNGEERAKGNILERFSAQQFPDLHSELNLSSLELGDSALYFCASSVGNGGTETTNEKLFFGSGTQLSVL.

The chain has TRBV6-4 and TRBJ2-3; the match to TRBD1 covers 8 bases. After removal of 4 bases from V and 3 bases from J, the junction contained 3 bases not matched to a gene. Germline V CDR1 and CDR2: MRHNA, SNTAGT. The CDR3 spans 14 residues. The CDR3 loop is CASSGTGSTDTQYF. CDR3 DNA: TGTGCCAGCAGTGGGACAGGGAGTACAGATACGCAGTATTTT.

The gene calls are TRBV28 and TRBJ2-3; tentatively, D is TRBD1 (5 bases). Germline values: CDR1 MDHEN, CDR2 SYDVKM. Trimming pared 5 bases from V and 2 bases from J, leaving 11 bases between. The CDR3 length is 14 residues. DNA of the CDR3: TGTGCCAGCAGTCAAAGCAGGGACACAGATACGCAGTATTTT. Translating it yields CASSQSRDTDTQYF.

The chain carries TRBV28 and TRBJ1-1; 9 bases map to TRBD1. The J segment lost 6 bases and the V segment lost 10 bases, leaving 9 bases of the junction unmatched. The CDR3 extends over 13 amino acids. The germline CDR1 and CDR2 sequences are MDHEN and SYDVKM. The DNA of the CDR3 is TGTGCCACCCACAGGGGGCGGGGTTCTGAAGCTTTCTTT. Protein product: CATHRGRGSEAFF.

The chain has TRBV14 and TRBJ1-1; 7 positions agree with TRBD1. The ends lost 4 bases at V and 4 bases at J; junction bases unmatched: 15. CDR1 and CDR2 from the germline V gene are SGHDN and FVKESK. This CDR3 region has 17 residues. CDR3 sequence (DNA): TGTGCCAGCAGCCCCAGGGGGAAGGTGGGACTAGGCACTGAAGCTTTCTTT. Its protein is CASSPRGKVGLGTEAFF.

The chain recombines TRBV13 with TRBJ2-5; tentative D call: TRBD2 (6 bases). V was clipped by 4 bases and J by 4 bases, with 16 bases between them. The CDR3 contains 15 residues. Germline loops: CDR1 PRHDT, CDR2 FYEKMQ (reference sequence). In nucleotides, the CDR3 is TGTGCCAGCAGCTCCCAGGGTGAGCGGGCAGAGACCCAGTACTTC. Its translation is CASSSQGERAETQYF.

J is TRBJ2-7 and V is TRBV27, with 13 nucleotides matching TRBD2. Per the germline V gene, CDR1 is MNHEY and CDR2 is SMNVEV (reference sequence). The J segment lost 2 bases and the V segment lost 5 bases, leaving 6 bases of the junction unmatched. This CDR3 contains 16 residues. The CDR3 nucleotides are TGTGCCAGCAGTCCCCTAGGACTAGCGGGAGCCTACGAGCAGTACTTC. Amino acid sequence: CASSPLGLAGAYEQYF.

The V and J genes are TRBV4-1 and TRBJ2-3; D possibly corresponds to TRBD1 (6 bases). Trimming removed 7 bases at V and 6 bases at J, with 20 bases between. The germline V gene has CDR1 MGHRA and CDR2 YSYEKL. This CDR3 region has 15 residues. CDR3 in DNA: TGCGCCAGCACGACGGTGGACAGCCCCAGGGATACGCAGTATTTT. Its translation is CASTTVDSPRDTQYF.

V is TRBV6-1 and J is TRBJ1-1; TRBD1 is a possible D gene (6 bases). This CDR3 is 16 amino acids long. V lost 3 bases and J lost 3, with 17 bases in between. Germline CDR1 reads MNHNS; CDR2 reads SASEGT. CDR3 bases: TGTGCCAGCAGTGATAGGACAGCAGTGTCGGACACTGAAGCTTTCTTT. It yields the protein CASSDRTAVSDTEAFF.

The genes are TRBV7-6 and TRBJ2-2, with TRBD2 as a possible D gene (6 bases). The V gene lost 5 bases and the J gene lost 8 bases, with 9 bases spanning the gap. The CDR3 has 12 residues. Per the germline V gene, CDR1 is SGHVS and CDR2 is FNYEAQ. This CDR3 reads CASSGGLGELFF. The CDR3 bases are TGTGCCAGCAGCGGGGGACTGGGGGAGCTGTTTTTT.

The chain joins TRBV5-1 to TRBJ2-3; 11 bases agree with TRBD2. From germline, CDR1 is SGHRS and CDR2 YFSETQ. The CDR3 totals 17 residues. With V trimmed by 0 bases and J by 2 bases, 5 bases remained unmatched. CDR3 nucleotides: TGCGCCAGCAGCTTGGTGCTAGCGGGAGGTAACACAGATACGCAGTATTTT. The encoded protein is CASSLVLAGGNTDTQYF.

The count of this clone is one. The chain uses TRBV28 and TRBJ2-1; 13 nucleotides match TRBD2. This CDR3 is 15 amino acids long. V was clipped by 7 bases and J by 6 bases; unmatched bases: 6. CDR1 MDHEN and CDR2 SYDVKM come from the germline V gene. This CDR3 reads CASKVGLAGANEQFF. CDR3 nucleotide sequence: TGTGCCAGCAAGGTAGGACTAGCGGGAGCCAATGAGCAGTTCTTC.

This chain joins TRBV19 and TRBJ2-3; unclear D gene. The CDR3 has 14 residues. Germline V lookup: CDR1 LNHDA, CDR2 SQIVND (reference sequence). V shed 3 bases and J shed 0 bases, with 7 bases lying between them. Written as DNA, the CDR3 is TGTGCCAGTAGTATCGTAGCTAGCACAGATACGCAGTATTTT. This encodes CASSIVASTDTQYF.

This chain joins TRBV15 and TRBJ1-2; 9 nucleotides align to TRBD1. Per the germline V gene, CDR1 is LNHNV and CDR2 is YYDKDF (reference sequence). Germline trimming cut 0 bases from V and 4 bases from J; bases unmatched to any gene: 9. This CDR3 has 17 amino acids. The DNA for the CDR3 is TGTGCCACCAGCAGAGATCCGGGAGACAGGGGGGGCTATGGCTACACCTTC. Amino acid sequence: CATSRDPGDRGGYGYTF.

This clone was seen only once. The rearrangement uses TRBV5-8 and TRBJ2-1, with 9 nucleotides matching TRBD2. This CDR3 has 14 amino acids. The J segment lost 9 bases and the V segment lost 8 bases, leaving 12 bases of the junction unmatched. Germline CDR1 SGHTS, CDR2 YDEGEE. The CDR3 spells CASSVGTSKCEQFF. The DNA for the CDR3 is TGTGCCAGTAGCGTTGGGACTAGCAAGTGTGAGCAGTTCTTC.

J is TRBJ2-2 and V is TRBV29-1, with D possibly matching TRBD2 (7 bases). V lost 3 bases, J lost 2 bases, and 10 bases lay in between. This CDR3 contains 14 residues. Germline V gives CDR1 SQVTM, CDR2 ANQGSEA. The CDR3 region has the DNA TGCAGCGTTGAGGCGGGGGCCAACACCGGGGAGCTGTTTTTT. Translating gives CSVEAGANTGELFF.

V gene TRBV6-1 combines with J gene TRBJ2-7; D possibly corresponds to TRBD2 (6 bases). The CDR3 sequence is 14 residues long. V was trimmed by 8 bases and J by 5 bases, leaving 19 bases between them. Germline CDR1 is MNHNS and CDR2 is SASEGT. CDR3 DNA: TGTGCCAGCCAAGGTAGCGGAGGGATCCACGAGCAGTACTTC. Translation: CASQGSGGIHEQYF.

The chain carries TRBV4-3 and TRBJ2-3; 11 bases map to TRBD2. Germline loops: CDR1 LGHNA, CDR2 YSLEER. The junction had 15 bases not matched to a gene; V was cut back by 2 bases and J by 2 bases. The CDR3 has 20 amino acids. For the CDR3, the DNA is TGCGCCAGCAGCCAAAGATGGCTAGCGGGAGGCCCACTCAACACAGATACGCAGTATTTT. It specifies CASSQRWLAGGPLNTDTQYF.

J is TRBJ1-1 and V is TRBV27; 7 nucleotides agree with TRBD1. The CDR3 consists of 14 residues. V shed 8 bases and J 4 bases; nucleotides not matched to a gene: 10. CDR1 is MNHEY and CDR2 is SMNVEV in the germline V gene (reference sequence). CDR3 loop: CASALDRVGTEAFF. The CDR3 region has the DNA TGTGCCAGCGCACTCGACAGGGTGGGCACTGAAGCTTTCTTT.

The rearrangement joins TRBV6-6 to TRBJ2-1; TRBD2 matches at 9 bases. CDR3 size: 16 residues. The junction had 11 bases not matched to a gene; V was cut back by 5 bases and J by 6 bases. Germline loops: CDR1 MNHNY, CDR2 SVGAGI (reference sequence). CDR3 amino acids: CASSIAGEGGGNEQFF. In nucleotides, the CDR3 is TGTGCCAGCAGTATAGCGGGAGAGGGGGGGGGCAATGAGCAGTTCTTC.

The rearrangement joins TRBV7-2 to TRBJ2-1; 8 positions match TRBD2. CDR1 and CDR2 (germline): SGHTA, FQGNSA. The V and J ends lost 5 bases and 15 bases, in that order; junction bases with no gene match: 9. The CDR3 loop spans 12 amino acids. The CDR3 nucleotides are TGTGCCAGCAGCGCGACTAGCGTGGTTCTGTTCTTC. It yields the protein CASSATSVVLFF.

The genes are TRBV6-1 and TRBJ2-1, with 14 bases that match TRBD2. CDR3 length: 18 amino acids. With 0 bases clipped from V and 5 bases from J, the junction kept 6 bases outside the gene matches. Germline V gene sequence: CDR1 MNHNS, CDR2 SASEGT. The CDR3 region is CASSEAWTSGRRNNEQFF. The CDR3 bases are TGTGCCAGCAGTGAAGCGTGGACTAGCGGGAGGAGGAACAATGAGCAGTTCTTC.

The chain is built from TRBV5-6 and TRBJ2-3; D is unclear. V was trimmed by 0 bases and J by 7 bases, leaving 15 bases between them. The CDR3 has 15 amino acids. Germline V gene lookup returns CDR1 SGHDT and CDR2 YYEEEE. The CDR3 sequence: CASSLGRSQNYTQYF. CDR3 bases: TGTGCCAGCAGCTTGGGCCGGTCTCAAAATTATACGCAGTATTTT. The full variable domain, in which reference TRBV5-6 and TRBJ2-3 provide the parts outside the CDR3, is DAGVTQSPTHLIKTRGQQVTLRCSPKSGHDTVSWYQQALGQGPQFIFQYYEEEERQRGNFPDRFSGHQFPNYSSELNVNALLLGDSALYLCASSLGRSQNYTQYFGPGTRLTVL.

V is TRBV30 and J is TRBJ1-6; weak D call: TRBD1 (6 bases). The CDR3 has 18 residues. Germline V lookup: CDR1 GTSNPN, CDR2 SVGIG (reference sequence). The V end lost 2 bases, the J end lost 7 bases, and 24 bases lay between the germline ends. Written as DNA, the CDR3 is TGTGCCTGGAGTCATGGGGGCAGCCTCGTCCGTAAGAATTCACCCCTCCACTTT. Its protein product is CAWSHGGSLVRKNSPLHF.

This chain joins TRBV29-1 and TRBJ1-2, with 8 bases lining up with TRBD1. The CDR3 length is 13 residues. V shed 6 bases and J 1 base; nucleotides not matched to a gene: 4. Germline V lookup: CDR1 SQVTM, CDR2 ANQGSEA. The chain's CDR3 is CSVDRGRNYGYTF. The CDR3 region has the DNA TGCAGCGTCGACAGGGGCCGTAACTATGGCTACACCTTC. Using reference TRBV29-1 and TRBJ1-2 for the parts outside the CDR3, the full variable domain is SAVISQKPSRDICQRGTSLTIQCQVDSQVTMMFWYRQQPGQSLTLIATANQGSEATYESGFVIDKFPISRPNLTFSTLTVSNMSPEDSSIYLCSVDRGRNYGYTFGSGTRLTVV.

This chain connects TRBV6-4 to TRBJ2-1, with D unclear. This CDR3 comprises 15 residues. V was cut by 6 bases and J by 1 base, with 13 bases left in between. Germline CDR1 and CDR2: MRHNA and SNTAGT. CDR3 in DNA: TGTGCCAGCAGCCGTGTTCGTGCGTCCTACAATGAGCAGTTCTTC. Translation gives CASSRVRASYNEQFF.

The chain recombines TRBV27 with TRBJ1-2, with 7 bases matching TRBD1. Trimming at V came to 7 bases and at J to 6 bases, leaving 11 bases not matched to a gene. The germline gives CDR1 MNHEY, CDR2 SMNVEV (reference sequence). The CDR3 covers 14 residues. Written as DNA, the CDR3 is TGTGCCAGCAAGAGGGGGCGGGACCGAGATGGCTACACCTTC. Protein sequence: CASKRGRDRDGYTF.